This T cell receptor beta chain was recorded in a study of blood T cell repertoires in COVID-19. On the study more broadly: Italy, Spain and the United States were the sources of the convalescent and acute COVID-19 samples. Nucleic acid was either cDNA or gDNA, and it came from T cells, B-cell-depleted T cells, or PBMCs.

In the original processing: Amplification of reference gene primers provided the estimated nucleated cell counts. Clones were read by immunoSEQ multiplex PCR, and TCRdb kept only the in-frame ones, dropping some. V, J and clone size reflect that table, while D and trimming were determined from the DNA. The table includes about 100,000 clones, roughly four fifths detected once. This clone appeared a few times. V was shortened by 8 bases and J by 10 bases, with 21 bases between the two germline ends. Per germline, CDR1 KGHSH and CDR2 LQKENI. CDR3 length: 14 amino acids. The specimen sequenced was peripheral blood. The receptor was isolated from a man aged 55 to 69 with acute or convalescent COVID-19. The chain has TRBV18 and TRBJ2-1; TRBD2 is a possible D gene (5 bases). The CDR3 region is CASTMGAEVGEQFF. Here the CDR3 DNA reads TGTGCCAGCACTATGGGAGCCGAAGTAGGGGAGCAGTTCTTC.